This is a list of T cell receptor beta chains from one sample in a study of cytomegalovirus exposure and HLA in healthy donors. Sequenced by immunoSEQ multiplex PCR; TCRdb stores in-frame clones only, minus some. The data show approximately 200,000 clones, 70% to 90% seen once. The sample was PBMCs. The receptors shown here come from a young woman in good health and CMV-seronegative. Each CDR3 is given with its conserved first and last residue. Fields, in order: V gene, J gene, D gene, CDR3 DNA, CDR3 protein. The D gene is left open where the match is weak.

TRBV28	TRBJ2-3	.	TGTGCCAGCAGTCTTACGGGACTTCCCATCACAGATACGCAGTATTTT	CASSLTGLPITDTQYF
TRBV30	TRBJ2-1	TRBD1	TGTGCCTGGAGCGCCGGGACAGGGATCAATGAGCAGTTCTTC	CAWSAGTGINEQFF
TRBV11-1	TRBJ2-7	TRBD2	TGTGCCAGCAGCGAGAGGTTAGCGGGAGACCCCTCCTACGAGCAGTACTTC	CASSERLAGDPSYEQYF
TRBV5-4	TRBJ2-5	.	TGTGCCAGCAGCTTGGAGGCGGGGGCGGGAGAGACCCAGTACTTC	CASSLEAGAGETQYF
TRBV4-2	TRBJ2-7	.	TGTGCCAGCAGCCAAGATAGTGGTAGCGGCTACGAGCAGTACTTC	CASSQDSGSGYEQYF
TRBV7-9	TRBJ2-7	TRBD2	TGTGCCAGCAGCTTAGGATCAGGTGGGACTAGCGCGGACGAGCAGTACTTC	CASSLGSGGTSADEQYF
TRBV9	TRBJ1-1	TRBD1	TGTGCCAGCAGCCCAGGGACAGGGAAGAACACTGAAGCTTTCTTT	CASSPGTGKNTEAFF
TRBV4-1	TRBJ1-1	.	TGCGCCAGCAGCCAAGAGGCCAATTTGAACACTGAAGCTTTCTTT	CASSQEANLNTEAFF
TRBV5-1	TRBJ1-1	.	TGCGCCAGCAGCTTGGGGACAGCGTACACTGAAGCTTTCTTT	CASSLGTAYTEAFF
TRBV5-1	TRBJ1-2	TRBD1	TGCGCCAGCAGCTTCCTGAGCTTGGGGACAGGGGGTGTAGGTGGCTACACCTTC	CASSFLSLGTGGVGGYTF
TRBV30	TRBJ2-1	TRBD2	TGTGCCTGGAGTGCCACGGGACTAGCGGGAGGGCCTTTTGTTAATGAGCAGTTCTTC	CAWSATGLAGGPFVNEQFF
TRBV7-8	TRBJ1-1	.	TGTGCCAGCAGCTTGGGGGGACTGAACACTGAAGCTTTCTTT	CASSLGGLNTEAFF